The clone carrying this T cell receptor beta chain was detected many times. Its antigen remains unknown. The CDR3 consists of 14 residues. V lost 2 bases and J lost 6, with 11 bases in between. Germline V lookup: CDR1 KGHSH, CDR2 LQKENI. This sample stems from a study of regulatory T cells in long-lasting Graves disease. Study findings and constraints: The work looked only at peripheral blood and did not look at thyroid tissue. Persistent disease favored TRBV28, TRBJ1-2 and TRBJ2-5.

Time point noted: newly diagnosed GD, antithyroid drugs for less than 3 months. Researchers made the TCR library from RNA that was extracted from PBMCs. CDR3-region Arm-PCR and iRepertoire HTBI primers produced the TCR beta libraries. TCRdb processed the multiplex PCR reads anew with MiXCR; each CDR3 protein has one entry. Of a few hundred thousand distinct CDR3 sequences in the sample, approximately 16% were seen once. These records were also assigned to another study, of T cells in Graves' hyperthyroidism and ophthalmopathy. Per that study: Lactation, pregnancy, other autoimmune disease or uncontrolled infection led to exclusion of patients. First-round RT-PCR targeting the TCR CDR3 was performed with the HTBI primer set.

The receptor was isolated from a man aged 40-55 years with Graves disease. This material consisted of peripheral blood mononuclear cells (PBMCs), taken at new diagnosis, from a patient treated with antithyroid drugs. The chain combines TRBV18 with TRBJ2-1, with D perhaps matching TRBD1 (5 bases). The CDR3 DNA reads as TGTGCCAGCTCACCATTGGGCCAGGGCAATGAGCAGTTCTTC. This codes for CASSPLGQGNEQFF. The variable domain in full, with the rest retrieved from reference TRBV18 and TRBJ2-1, is NAGVMQNPRHLVRRRGQEARLRCSPMKGHSHVYWYRQLPEEGLKFMVYLQKENIIDESGMPKERFSAEFPKEGPSILRIQQVVRGDSAAYFCASSPLGQGNEQFFGPGTRLTVL.